This record concerns one T cell receptor beta chain sequence. V shed 2 bases and J shed 4 bases, with 11 bases lying between them. The CDR3 is 14 residues long. Germline values: CDR1 SGHNT, CDR2 YENEEA. The sample is drawn from a study of blood T cell repertoires in COVID-19. Study-level information: Acute and convalescent COVID-19 specimens originated in the United States, Italy and Spain. T cells, B-cell-depleted T cells, or PBMCs supplied cDNA or gDNA.

Original processing methods: Estimation of nucleated cell counts relied on the amplification of reference gene primers. Clones were sequenced by immunoSEQ multiplex PCR, and TCRdb holds only the in-frame ones, with some missing. That table furnishes V, J and clone size, whereas the DNA furnished D and trimming. The sample lists some 200,000 clones, about 83% occurring once. Material for sequencing was peripheral blood. The rearrangement links TRBV11-3 to TRBJ1-2; no firm D call. The receptor's source is a man aged 18 to 29 with active or convalescent COVID-19. The CDR3 DNA sequence: TGTGCCAGCAGCTTACATGGACTGTTCTATGGCTACACCTTC. Translation gives CASSLHGLFYGYTF.